Below, 24 T cell receptor beta chains from the same sample are listed, as sequenced in a study of blood T cells in healthy people across ages. Primed by a sample-barcoded 5' primer and a J-beta primer mix, a second PCR proceeded for roughly 6 to 12 cycles. MiXCR, run by TCRdb on the 5' RACE reads, gives a single entry per CDR3 protein. This repertoire shows 550,000 to 600,000 distinct CDR3 sequences, 27% found once; its top ten account for roughly 20%. Sample: blood. These receptors were collected from a woman in her 70s in good health.

There are many counts of this clonotype. The genes are TRBV7-2 and TRBJ2-4, with TRBD2 matching 11 bases. The V gene's germline CDR1 is SGHTA and CDR2 FQGNSA. CDR3 size: 19 residues. After removal of 4 bases from V and 0 bases from J, the junction contained 11 bases not matched to a gene. CDR3 residues: CASSWTSGQPQLAKNIQYF. CDR3 DNA sequence: TGTGCCAGCAGCTGGACTAGCGGGCAGCCTCAACTAGCCAAAAACATTCAGTACTTC.

This clonotype was detected only a few times. The gene calls are TRBV24-1 and TRBJ2-1; tentatively, D is TRBD2 (7 bases). The V and J ends lost 0 bases and 11 bases respectively, with 16 bases between them. The CDR3 consists of 15 residues. Germline V gene data show CDR1 as KGHDR and CDR2 as SFDVKD. This chain's CDR3 is CATSDLGPGGRQQFF. The CDR3 DNA sequence: TGTGCCACCAGTGATTTGGGTCCGGGGGGCCGCCAGCAGTTCTTC.

This clonotype appeared a few times. One junction end does not reproduce the germline sequence, and a read error may be involved. CDR3 protein: CAGSLETAAGGYTF. The CDR3 DNA is TGTGCCGGCAGCTTAGAGACAGCTGCTGGCGGCTACACCTTC. This rearrangement joins TRBV7-9 to TRBJ1-2; D may be TRBD1 (5 bases). Germline CDR1 SEHNR, CDR2 FQNEAQ (reference sequence). This CDR3 contains 14 residues. Combining the CDR3 with reference TRBV7-9 and TRBJ1-2 gives the whole variable domain DTGVSQNPRHKITKRGQNVTFRCDPISEHNRLYWYRQTLGQGPEFLTYFQNEAQLEKSRLLSDRFSAERPKGSFSTLEIQRTEQGDSAMYLCAGSLETAAGGYTFGSGTRLTVV.

V is TRBV11-1 and J is TRBJ2-3, with D hard to call. V gave up 1 base and J gave up 0 bases, with 8 bases separating them. The CDR3 covers 15 residues. From germline, CDR1 is SGHAT and CDR2 FQDESV (reference sequence). CDR3 loop: CASSLGYPSTDTQYF. In DNA form, the CDR3 reads TGTGCCAGCAGCTTAGGGTACCCGAGCACAGATACGCAGTATTTT.

This clonotype was seen more than once but under ten times. The genes are TRBV15 and TRBJ1-2; 11 bases align to TRBD1. The CDR3 length is 15 residues. Per germline, CDR1 LNHNV and CDR2 YYDKDF (reference sequence). Unmatched junction bases numbered 2, after V lost 0 bases and J lost 5 bases. The DNA of the CDR3 is TGTGCCACCAGCAGAGATGGACAGGGGGCTTATGGCTACACCTTC. It specifies CATSRDGQGAYGYTF.

V is TRBV7-2 and J is TRBJ2-3; tentatively, D is TRBD2 (7 bases). Germline loops: CDR1 SGHTA, CDR2 FQGNSA. The CDR3 extends over 16 amino acids. V lost 1 base to trimming and J lost 3 bases, with 14 bases between them. Here the CDR3 reads CASSLGGGIRTDTQYF. CDR3 DNA sequence: TGTGCCAGCAGCTTAGGGGGGGGCATTAGAACAGATACGCAGTATTTT.

The rearrangement uses TRBV12-3 or TRBV12-4 and TRBJ2-5; 8 bases fit TRBD2. Near its end, the DNA agrees better with TRBJ2-7, so the J call may be wrong. This CDR3 region has 13 residues. The CDR3 loop reads CAVGRGESYEQYF. CDR3 DNA: TGTGCCGTGGGGCGGGGGGAGTCCTACGAGCAGTACTTC.

This chain uses TRBV6-2 or TRBV6-3 with TRBJ2-5, with D possibly being TRBD1 or TRBD2 (5 bases each). Matching the DNA end better, TRBJ2-1 makes the J call doubtful. The CDR3 consists of 12 residues. From germline, CDR1 is MNHEY and CDR2 SVGEGT. The CDR3 spells CATGLTLNEQFF. CDR3 DNA sequence: TGTGCCACGGGGCTTACCCTCAATGAGCAGTTCTTC.

This clonotype appeared a few times. The junction departs from the called germline gene at one end, perhaps through a read error. V is TRBV29-1 and J is TRBJ1-4, with D perhaps TRBD1 (6 bases). Germline V CDR1 and CDR2: SQVTM, ANQGSEA. This CDR3 has 14 residues. The CDR3 here is CSVDLGQAGERLFF. DNA for the CDR3: TGCAGCGTTGACTTGGGACAAGCAGGTGAAAGACTGTTTTTT.

V usage is TRBV11-3 and J usage is TRBJ2-1; D may be TRBD1 (6 bases). The CDR3 sequence is 18 residues long. The V gene lost 1 base and the J gene lost 2 bases, with 18 bases spanning the gap. Germline V CDR1 and CDR2: SGHNT, YENEEA. The CDR3 coding sequence is TGTGCCAGCAGCTTAGGTGTTTTTGTGACAGGAGCCTACAATGAGCAGTTCTTC. Translation: CASSLGVFVTGAYNEQFF.

This sequence joins TRBV21-1 and TRBJ2-1. The better agreement between TRBJ2-7 and the DNA end casts doubt on the J call. TRBV21-1 counts as a pseudogene. This CDR3 spans 10 amino acids. As DNA, the CDR3 is TGTGCCAAACTCTCCTACGAGCAGTACGTC. Residues: CAKLSYEQYV.

A few counts support this clonotype. The CDR3 DNA sequence: TGCGCCAGCAGCTTTACAGACACAGATACGCAGTATTTT. Residues: CASSFTDTDTQYF. The chain recombines TRBV5-1 with TRBJ2-3; no firm D call. The length of the CDR3 is 13 residues. Germline assignment: CDR1 SGHRS and CDR2 YFSETQ. The germline V and J ends were trimmed by 2 bases and 2 bases, with 6 bases remaining between them.

In the case of this clonotype: One junction end does not reproduce the germline sequence, and a read error may be involved. The rearrangement uses TRBV9 and TRBJ2-5; the D is unclear. The J call may be in error: the DNA end matches TRBJ2-1 better. The germline V gene encodes CDR1 SGDLS and CDR2 YYNGEE. The CDR3 consists of 13 residues. The chain's CDR3 is CACSVESSNEQFF. CDR3 coding DNA: TGTGCCTGCAGCGTAGAATCTTCCAATGAGCAGTTCTTC.

V is TRBV9 and J is TRBJ2-4, with 7 bases identical to TRBD2. V dropped 0 bases and J dropped 9; count of bases not matched to a gene: 6. CDR1 and CDR2 from the germline V gene are SGDLS and YYNGEE. The CDR3 extends over 14 amino acids. Here the CDR3 reads CASSVVGGEGIQYF. CDR3 sequence (DNA): TGTGCCAGCAGCGTAGTCGGAGGGGAGGGCATTCAGTACTTC.

This rearrangement joins TRBV20-1 to TRBJ2-3, with TRBD2 matching over 10 bases. The CDR3 sequence is 17 residues long. The germline gives CDR1 DFQATT, CDR2 SNEGSKA (reference sequence). Trimming took 0 bases from V and 4 from J; bases not matched to a gene: 10. Here the CDR3 reads CSARDLRSGRAPDTQYF. The CDR3 DNA reads TGCAGTGCTAGAGATTTAAGAAGCGGGAGGGCCCCAGATACGCAGTATTTT.

In this sample, this clonotype turned up a few times. The chain recombines TRBV5-1 with TRBJ2-1, with 10 nucleotides matching TRBD1. Germline-derived CDR1 and CDR2 are SGHRS and YFSETQ. The junction had 2 bases not matched to a gene; V was cut back by 3 bases and J by 5 bases. This CDR3 comprises 14 residues. Here the CDR3 DNA reads TGCGCCAGCAGCTCGGGACAGGGGAACAATGAGCAGTTCTTC. Translated: CASSSGQGNNEQFF.

This rearrangement joins TRBV12-3 or TRBV12-4 to TRBJ1-1, with unresolved D. The CDR3 is made up of 13 amino acids. V was trimmed by 6 bases and J by 5 bases, leaving 13 bases between them. DNA for the CDR3: TGTGCCAGCAGCCCCGTGTGGAGGACTGAAGCTTTCTTT. It yields the protein CASSPVWRTEAFF.

There are many counts of this clonotype. The chain joins TRBV3-1 to TRBJ2-1; D not resolved. The CDR3 length is 13 residues. V lost 4 bases to trimming and J lost 2 bases, with 6 bases between them. Germline assignment: CDR1 LGHDT and CDR2 YNNKEL (reference sequence). The chain's CDR3 is CASSPPPYNEQFF. CDR3 nucleotides: TGTGCCAGCAGCCCCCCTCCCTACAATGAGCAGTTCTTC.

The chain has TRBV20-1 and TRBJ2-7; 12 positions agree with TRBD2. V was pared by 0 bases and J by 2 bases, with 8 bases of the junction left unmatched. The CDR3 runs 17 residues. Germline V gives CDR1 DFQATT, CDR2 SNEGSKA (reference sequence). CDR3 coding DNA: TGCAGTGCTAGAGATCCGGCTAGCGGGGGGGCCACCTACGAGCAGTACTTC. Its protein product is CSARDPASGGATYEQYF.

The chain uses TRBV20-1 and TRBJ2-1; 10 bases map to TRBD2. V shed 6 bases, J shed 2 bases, and the junction held 7 bases outside the gene matches. This CDR3 region has 15 residues. Looked up from germline, CDR1 is DFQATT and CDR2 is SNEGSKA (reference sequence). CDR3 nucleotide sequence: TGCAGTGCCCCCTCTAGCGGGAGCCCCTACAATGAGCAGTTCTTC. Translating it yields CSAPSSGSPYNEQFF.

This clonotype was counted between two and nine times. J is TRBJ2-5 and V is TRBV6-2 or TRBV6-3, with D possibly called TRBD1 or TRBD2 (5 bases each). This CDR3 has 14 amino acids. V shed 5 bases and J shed 1 base, with 11 bases lying between them. Germline V CDR1 and CDR2: MNHEY, SVGEGT. In DNA form, the CDR3 reads TGTGCCAGCAGTGACCCTGGGGGCCAAGAGACCCAGTACTTC. Amino acid sequence: CASSDPGGQETQYF.

This clonotype was counted a few times. This chain connects TRBV7-3 to TRBJ1-1, with D uncertain. Germline-derived CDR1 and CDR2 are SGHTA and FQGTGA. V was cut by 5 bases and J by 1 base, with 11 bases left in between. The CDR3 extends over 14 amino acids. CDR3: CASSLMPGNTEAFF. The CDR3 nucleotides are TGTGCCAGCAGCCTCATGCCAGGGAACACTGAAGCTTTCTTT. The variable domain in full, completed from reference TRBV7-3 and TRBJ1-1, reads GAGVSQTPSNKVTEKGKYVELRCDPISGHTALYWYRQSLGQGPEFLIYFQGTGAADDSGLPNDRFFAVRPEGSVSTLKIQRTERGDSAVYLCASSLMPGNTEAFFGQGTRLTVV.

In this sample, this clonotype turned up a few times. The chain joins TRBV9 to TRBJ2-3, with 7 bases lining up with TRBD2. The germline gives CDR1 SGDLS, CDR2 YYNGEE. The CDR3 covers 13 residues. V shed 3 bases and J 5 bases; nucleotides not matched to a gene: 3. CDR3 region: CASSGASGDTQYF. In DNA, the CDR3 is TGTGCCAGCAGCGGGGCTAGCGGAGATACGCAGTATTTT.

This clonotype turned up a few times. The V call is TRBV20-1, the J call TRBJ2-3; D not certain. The germline V and J ends were trimmed by 5 bases and 1 base, with 10 bases remaining between them. The V gene's germline CDR1 is DFQATT and CDR2 SNEGSKA (reference sequence). The CDR3 extends over 13 amino acids. This CDR3 reads CSAHPVGTDTQYF. The CDR3 DNA is TGCAGTGCTCACCCCGTGGGCACAGATACGCAGTATTTT.